This TCR beta chain derives from a study of breast tumors, draining lymph nodes, adjacent tissues. Study-wide points: Compared with lymph nodes, tumors were less diverse; compared with nontumor tissue, more. That most tumor T cells come from lymph nodes remained unproven. Most tumor T cells seemingly derive from lymph node, then expand in tumor.

CDR3 size: 17 residues. J lost 3 bases, V lost 1 base, and 8 bases had no gene match. The germline gives CDR1 MGHRA, CDR2 YSYEKL. TCRdb reanalysed the multiplex PCR reads using MiXCR and keeps one entry per CDR3 protein. The repertoire includes around 140,000 distinct CDR3 sequences, about 22% of them detected once, and approximately 2.7% sits in the top ten. Axillary draining lymph nodes of breast cancer patients supplied the node samples. This clonotype came up many times. The antigen is unknown. This clonotype originated in a female donor with breast cancer. Some clones in this sample may be carry-over from other donors' samples. The chain couples TRBV4-1 to TRBJ2-2; TRBD2 agrees at 7 bases. The sample was axillary lymph node tissue. CDR3 sequence: CASSQVRSGTDTGELFF. For the CDR3, the DNA is TGCGCCAGCAGCCAAGTCAGAAGCGGGACGGACACCGGGGAGCTGTTTTTT.